The 32 T cell receptor beta chains below were found in one sample sequenced in a study of blood T cell repertoires in COVID-19. Clones were sequenced by immunoSEQ multiplex PCR, and TCRdb holds only the in-frame ones, with some missing. The profile shows some 250,000 clones, roughly nine tenths of them singletons. The sequenced sample consisted of PBMCs or T cells enriched from blood (not recorded which). These receptors were obtained from a human donor in a cohort exposed to, infected with or recovered from COVID-19 (not recorded which). The donor label of this sample is uncertain.

This rearrangement joins TRBV7-6 to TRBJ1-4; TRBD1 aligns across 9 bases. Germline-derived CDR1 and CDR2 are SGHVS and FNYEAQ. The ends lost 6 bases at V and 8 bases at J; junction bases unmatched: 10. The CDR3 sequence is 15 residues long. This CDR3 reads CASSSLQGAGEKLFF. In DNA, the CDR3 is TGTGCCAGCAGTAGTTTACAGGGGGCGGGAGAAAAACTGTTTTTT. Drawing the rest from reference TRBV7-6 and TRBJ1-4, the complete variable domain is GAGVSQSPRYKVTKRGQDVALRCDPISGHVSLYWYRQALGQGPEFLTYFNYEAQQDKSGLPNDRFSAERPEGSISTLTIQRTEQRDSAMYRCASSSLQGAGEKLFFGSGTQLSVL.

The V and J genes are TRBV11-3 and TRBJ2-7; 12 positions agree with TRBD1. J gave up 6 bases and V 1 base, and 4 bases lay outside the gene matches. Germline CDR1 and CDR2: SGHNT and YENEEA. The CDR3 covers 15 residues. The DNA for the CDR3 is TGTGCCAGCAGCTTAGCGGGACAGGGGGCTGCCGAGCAGTACTTC. It is translated as CASSLAGQGAAEQYF.

The chain links TRBV6-6 to TRBJ1-1, with D perhaps TRBD1 (6 bases). CDR1 is MNHNY, CDR2 SVGAGI, per germline (reference sequence). Trimming pared 7 bases from V and 5 bases from J, leaving 17 bases between. The CDR3 length is 14 residues. The CDR3 DNA sequence: TGTGCCAGCACAAGGGAGGGGGGTTGGACTGAAGCTTTCTTT. The encoded protein is CASTREGGWTEAFF.

This clone has a single count. The rearrangement joins TRBV28 to TRBJ2-1, with 8 bases aligning to TRBD1. Germline V gives CDR1 MDHEN, CDR2 SYDVKM. The CDR3 sequence is 18 residues long. Trimming removed 2 bases from V and 1 base from J; junction bases left unmatched: 10. For the CDR3, the DNA is TGTGCCAGCAGTTTACCCGGACAGGGAGATTATTCCTACAATGAGCAGTTCTTC. Translated: CASSLPGQGDYSYNEQFF.

V is TRBV19 and J is TRBJ1-1, with no clear D. The CDR3 spans 13 residues. The V gene lost 4 bases and the J gene lost 3 bases, with 9 bases spanning the gap. Per the germline V gene, CDR1 is LNHDA and CDR2 is SQIVND (reference sequence). CDR3 nucleotide sequence: TGTGCCAGTAGTAGGAGCGGATACACTGAAGCTTTCTTT. This translates into CASSRSGYTEAFF.

The V gene is TRBV25-1, the J gene TRBJ2-3; no definite D call. Germline CDR1 and CDR2: MGHDK and SYGVNS. This CDR3 is built from 14 residues. Trimming took off 3 bases at V and 6 bases at J, with 13 bases between the two ends. CDR3 DNA: TGTGCCAGCAGTGATGTGTCCGGGTCGGATACGCAGTATTTT. As protein: CASSDVSGSDTQYF.

V usage is TRBV3-1 (or the pseudogene TRBV3-2) and J usage is TRBJ1-6; D gene ambiguous. The CDR3 spans 13 residues. Germline CDR1 LGHDT, CDR2 YNNKEL (reference sequence). The ends were cut back, 3 bases at V and 6 bases at J, with 6 bases in the middle. CDR3 amino acids: CASSHKSNSPLHF. CDR3 sequence (DNA): TGTGCCAGCAGCCATAAGAGTAATTCACCCCTCCACTTT.

The rearrangement joins TRBV9 to TRBJ2-3; 12 nucleotides agree with TRBD2. The CDR3 totals 18 residues. Germline values: CDR1 SGDLS, CDR2 YYNGEE. Trimming at V came to 0 bases and at J to 0 bases, leaving 5 bases not matched to a gene. Here the CDR3 DNA reads TGTGCCAGCAGCGTAGCCCTAGGACTAGCGGGGAGCACAGATACGCAGTATTTT. Protein product: CASSVALGLAGSTDTQYF.

The gene calls are TRBV12-3 or TRBV12-4 and TRBJ1-1; D is ambiguous. Trimming left V 4 bases short and J 4 bases short, with 10 bases between. CDR3 size: 13 residues. The CDR3 protein is CASSSYLVTEAFF. In DNA, the CDR3 is TGTGCCAGCAGTTCCTATTTGGTCACTGAAGCTTTCTTT.

A few counts support this clone. The gene calls are TRBV2 and TRBJ2-5; 7 positions match TRBD1. This CDR3 is 13 amino acids long. Trimming at V came to 5 bases and at J to 3 bases, leaving 3 bases not matched to a gene. The germline V gene has CDR1 SNHLY and CDR2 FYNNEI. In nucleotides, the CDR3 is TGTGCCAGCAGTAGCCAGGGGGAAGAGACCCAGTACTTC. It codes for CASSSQGEETQYF.

V is TRBV10-3 and J is TRBJ1-5; no clear D. The germline CDR1 and CDR2 sequences are ENHRY and SYGVKD. CDR3 length: 13 amino acids. V was cut by 2 bases and J by 6 bases, with 8 bases left in between. The CDR3 region is CAISEGDSQPQHF. In DNA form, the CDR3 reads TGTGCCATCAGTGAGGGTGATAGTCAGCCCCAGCATTTT.

V and J are TRBV19 and TRBJ1-5; TRBD1 matches at 7 bases. The V segment lost 3 bases and the J segment 2 bases; nucleotides outside the gene matches: 4. Germline V lookup: CDR1 LNHDA, CDR2 SQIVND (reference sequence). This CDR3 region has 15 residues. The CDR3 DNA follows: TGTGCCAGTAGTATGACAGGGTTAGGCAATCAGCCCCAGCATTTT. Translating gives CASSMTGLGNQPQHF.

The chain joins TRBV7-9 to TRBJ2-5; tentative D call: TRBD1 (6 bases). Trimming took 1 base from V and 4 from J, leaving 13 bases between them. The CDR3 loop spans 15 amino acids. Germline CDR1 SEHNR, CDR2 FQNEAQ (reference sequence). CDR3 nucleotides: TGTGCCAGCAGCTTAGTGCAAGGACAGCCAGAGACCCAGTACTTC. This gives the protein CASSLVQGQPETQYF. Supplemented by reference TRBV7-9 and TRBJ2-5, the full variable domain reads DTGVSQNPRHKITKRGQNVTFRCDPISEHNRLYWYRQTLGQGPEFLTYFQNEAQLEKSRLLSDRFSAERPKGSFSTLEIQRTEQGDSAMYLCASSLVQGQPETQYFGPGTRLLVL.

Concerning this clone itself: Distinct nucleotide sequences in the sample also encode this CDR3. CDR3 loop: CASSVGGTQETQYF. The CDR3 nucleotides read TGTGCCAGCAGCGTGGGGGGAACCCAAGAGACCCAGTACTTC. V usage is TRBV9 and J usage is TRBJ2-5; D possibly corresponds to TRBD2 (6 bases). Between the trimmed V and J ends, which lost 2 bases and 1 base, there was a span of 9 bases. The CDR3 consists of 14 residues. Germline assignment: CDR1 SGDLS and CDR2 YYNGEE. The full variable domain, in which reference TRBV9 and TRBJ2-5 provide the parts outside the CDR3, is DSGVTQTPKHLITATGQRVTLRCSPRSGDLSVYWYQQSLDQGLQFLIQYYNGEERAKGNILERFSAQQFPDLHSELNLSSLELGDSALYFCASSVGGTQETQYFGPGTRLLVL.

J is TRBJ1-1 and V is TRBV9; perhaps TRBD1 as D (6 bases). The germline CDR1 and CDR2 sequences are SGDLS and YYNGEE. The CDR3 spans 15 residues. V shed 5 bases and J shed 1 base, with 15 bases lying between them. As DNA, the CDR3 is TGTGCCAGCAGAGAACAGGGTAGGAGGAACACTGAAGCTTTCTTT. Translation gives CASREQGRRNTEAFF.

This clone came up once. This sequence joins TRBV2 and TRBJ2-1; 7 bases align to TRBD2. Germline V gene data show CDR1 as SNHLY and CDR2 as FYNNEI. The trim removed 2 bases at V and 10 bases at J, leaving 8 bases unmatched. The CDR3 is 14 amino acids. The CDR3 loop is CASSERLREGEQFF. As DNA, the CDR3 is TGTGCCAGCAGTGAACGATTGAGGGAGGGAGAGCAGTTCTTC.

Regarding this clone: A junction boundary mismatches the germline segment, possibly from a read error. The CDR3 region has the DNA TGTGCCAGCAGCTTGGCCCCACAGGCGCAGTACGTGCAGTACTTC. Protein product: CASSLAPQAQYVQYF. The chain uses TRBV5-5 and TRBJ2-7; D possibly corresponds to TRBD1 (5 bases). This CDR3 is built from 15 residues. Germline CDR1 SGHKS, CDR2 YYEKEE (reference sequence).

The rearrangement uses TRBV7-8 and TRBJ1-1, with 8 nucleotides matching TRBD1. Per germline, CDR1 SGHVS and CDR2 FQNEAQ. The CDR3 loop spans 14 amino acids. V shed 0 bases and J 6 bases; nucleotides not matched to a gene: 3. CDR3 sequence (DNA): TGTGCCAGCAGCTTAGCCTTACAGGGGGCTGAAGCTTTCTTT. Translated: CASSLALQGAEAFF.

The rearrangement uses TRBV10-2 and TRBJ2-7, with 7 bases identical to TRBD1. CDR3 size: 18 residues. The germline gives CDR1 WSHSY, CDR2 SAAADI. V lost 6 bases to trimming and J lost 7 bases; unmatched junction nucleotides: 24. The DNA for the CDR3 is TGCGCCAGCAGCCCTTTCCCTCGAACAGGGGTCGCCTTGGGGGAGCAGTACTTC. Its protein is CASSPFPRTGVALGEQYF.

With regard to this clone: Other DNA sequences within the sample encode an identical CDR3. V is TRBV28 and J is TRBJ1-3; a weak D match, TRBD1 (5 bases). Trimming removed 6 bases from V and 3 bases from J, with 12 bases in between. Germline lookup yields CDR1 MDHEN and CDR2 SYDVKM. CDR3 length: 14 residues. The CDR3: CASSSGLGGNTIYF. In DNA, the CDR3 is TGTGCCAGCAGCTCAGGGTTGGGTGGAAACACCATATATTTT. The variable domain in full, with the rest retrieved from reference TRBV28 and TRBJ1-3, is DVKVTQSSRYLVKRTGEKVFLECVQDMDHENMFWYRQDPGLGLRLIYFSYDVKMKEKGDIPEGYSVSREKKERFSLILESASTNQTSMYLCASSSGLGGNTIYFGEGSWLTVV.

The rearrangement links TRBV19 to TRBJ1-2; TRBD1 is a possible D gene (6 bases). The V gene lost 7 bases and the J gene lost 1 base, with 16 bases spanning the gap. Per the germline V gene, CDR1 is LNHDA and CDR2 is SQIVND (reference sequence). This CDR3 region has 15 residues. CDR3 sequence (DNA): TGTGCCAGTACCCCGAAGACAGGTTATAACTATGGCTACACCTTC. This codes for CASTPKTGYNYGYTF.

This chain links TRBV30 with TRBJ1-3; possible D gene TRBD1, 6 bases. The germline CDR1 and CDR2 sequences are GTSNPN and SVGIG (reference sequence). The CDR3 is 13 amino acids. Trimming took 7 bases from V and 2 from J, leaving 12 bases between them. CDR3 sequence reads: CAFSQGTGNTIYF. The DNA of the CDR3 is TGTGCCTTCTCACAGGGAACTGGAAACACCATATATTTT.

This clone was recorded only once. The genes are TRBV3-1 (or the pseudogene TRBV3-2) and TRBJ2-7, with D perhaps TRBD2 (5 bases). The germline gives CDR1 LGHDT, CDR2 YNNKEL (reference sequence). Trimming cost V 4 bases and J 6 bases, with 10 bases left between them. The CDR3 spans 12 residues. CDR3 in amino acids: CASSPLAGEQYF. In nucleotides, the CDR3 is TGTGCCAGCAGCCCCCTAGCCGGCGAGCAGTACTTC.

This chain links TRBV18 with TRBJ2-1; maybe TRBD1 (8 bases). The CDR3 covers 14 residues. V was pared by 4 bases and J by 5 bases, with 12 bases between. In germline, CDR1 is KGHSH, CDR2 LQKENI. As DNA, the CDR3 is TGTGCCAGCTCACGACAGGGGAGGGACAATGAGCAGTTCTTC. Protein product: CASSRQGRDNEQFF. Full variable domain (remainder filled in from reference TRBV18 and TRBJ2-1): NAGVMQNPRHLVRRRGQEARLRCSPMKGHSHVYWYRQLPEEGLKFMVYLQKENIIDESGMPKERFSAEFPKEGPSILRIQQVVRGDSAAYFCASSRQGRDNEQFFGPGTRLTVL.

The genes are TRBV5-1 and TRBJ1-2; 9 bases map to TRBD1. The CDR3 totals 14 residues. Germline loops: CDR1 SGHRS, CDR2 YFSETQ. The trim removed 2 bases at V and 4 bases at J, leaving 3 bases unmatched. DNA of the CDR3: TGCGCCAGCAGCTTCGGACAGGGGACCTATGGCTACACCTTC. Its translation: CASSFGQGTYGYTF.

The chain employs TRBV29-1 and TRBJ1-2; D is ambiguous. The CDR3 runs to 14 residues. In germline, CDR1 is SQVTM, CDR2 ANQGSEA. V gave up 3 bases and J gave up 8 bases, with 19 bases separating them. The CDR3 DNA sequence: TGCAGCGTTGAGGGAGCGATACACCCTGGAGGCTACACCTTC. Encoded protein: CSVEGAIHPGGYTF. Combining the CDR3 with reference TRBV29-1 and TRBJ1-2 gives the whole variable domain SAVISQKPSRDICQRGTSLTIQCQVDSQVTMMFWYRQQPGQSLTLIATANQGSEATYESGFVIDKFPISRPNLTFSTLTVSNMSPEDSSIYLCSVEGAIHPGGYTFGSGTRLTVV.

The chain uses TRBV3-1 (or the pseudogene TRBV3-2) and TRBJ1-3; the D is unclear. V was pared by 1 base and J by 0 bases, with 16 bases between. This CDR3 spans 18 amino acids. The germline CDR1 and CDR2 sequences are LGHDT and YNNKEL (reference sequence). CDR3 region: CASSQVVLQKSSGNTIYF. The DNA of the CDR3 is TGTGCCAGCAGCCAAGTGGTCTTACAGAAAAGCTCTGGAAACACCATATATTTT.

This clone was observed once. The chain has TRBV5-1 and TRBJ1-1; 7 bases map to TRBD1. Germline V gene sequence: CDR1 SGHRS, CDR2 YFSETQ. This CDR3 region has 14 residues. Trimming removed 4 bases from V and 0 bases from J; junction bases left unmatched: 3. Here the CDR3 DNA reads TGCGCCAGCAGCACGACAGGGATGAACACTGAAGCTTTCTTT. Protein sequence: CASSTTGMNTEAFF.

This chain uses TRBV18 with TRBJ1-1; D uncertain. V lost 4 bases and J 0 bases, leaving 9 bases between the germline ends. CDR1 KGHSH and CDR2 LQKENI come from the germline V gene. The CDR3 is made up of 14 amino acids. The CDR3 is CASSLDHLNTEAFF. The CDR3, as DNA: TGTGCCAGCTCACTAGATCACCTGAACACTGAAGCTTTCTTT.

This clone appeared a single time. V gene TRBV5-5 combines with J gene TRBJ2-5; D is undetermined. Germline lookup yields CDR1 SGHKS and CDR2 YYEKEE (reference sequence). V was trimmed by 0 bases and J by 5 bases, leaving 8 bases between them. This CDR3 comprises 13 residues. CDR3 nucleotide sequence: TGTGCCAGCAGCTTGGTGGGCAGGGAGACCCAGTACTTC. Residues: CASSLVGRETQYF. Based on the CDR3 plus reference TRBV5-5 and TRBJ2-5, the full variable domain is DAGVTQSPTHLIKTRGQQVTLRCSPISGHKSVSWYQQVLGQGPQFIFQYYEKEERGRGNFPDRFSARQFPNYSSELNVNALLLGDSALYLCASSLVGRETQYFGPGTRLLVL.

V gene TRBV6-6 combines with J gene TRBJ2-3; 12 bases align to TRBD2. V lost 3 bases to trimming and J lost 6 bases; unmatched junction nucleotides: 4. Per germline, CDR1 MNHNY and CDR2 SVGAGI (reference sequence). This CDR3 region has 15 residues. The CDR3 reads CASSYSGTSGDTQYF. DNA of the CDR3: TGTGCCAGCAGTTATTCCGGGACTAGCGGGGATACGCAGTATTTT.

The chain links TRBV7-8 to TRBJ1-2; D ambiguous. This CDR3 spans 16 amino acids. Trimming left V 1 base short and J 6 bases short, with 18 bases between. Germline V lookup: CDR1 SGHVS, CDR2 FQNEAQ. The CDR3, as DNA: TGTGCCAGCAGCTTAGGGGTACGTTCGAGGGCCGATGGCTACACCTTC. It codes for CASSLGVRSRADGYTF. The full variable domain, rest sourced from reference TRBV7-8 and TRBJ1-2, is GAGVSQSPRYKVAKRGQDVALRCDPISGHVSLFWYQQALGQGPEFLTYFQNEAQLDKSGLPSDRFFAERPEGSVSTLKIQRTQQEDSAVYLCASSLGVRSRADGYTFGSGTRLTVV.